This TCR beta chain emerged from a study of cytomegalovirus exposure and HLA in healthy donors. The overall study: Prior work identified about 120 million unique TCR beta sequences in around 170 million T cells. HLA-typed donors were the source of 83 million or so unique TCRs, which an early data release held. Study results and limitations: Upon later analysis, HLA-associated TCR beta chains proved more clonally expanded than other, equally common chains. In a later analysis, TCR beta V- and J-gene trimming was associated with a missense DCLRE1C variant.

CDR3 size: 15 residues. Between the trimmed V and J ends, which lost 2 bases and 5 bases, there was a span of 15 bases. Per the germline V gene, CDR1 is MNHNS and CDR2 is SASEGT. This clone is a singleton in its sample. Its antigen is unknown. 13 Jbeta primers and 60 Vbeta primers were used for the PCR. Assay used: immunoSEQ multiplex PCR; TCRdb lists only in-frame clones, some missing. The sample has around 190,000 clones, approximately 86% seen once; the top ten hold under 1.2%. Sample: PBMCs. The chain uses TRBV6-1 and TRBJ1-2; no definite D call. The sequence was collected from a boy between 2 and 10 years old in good health and CMV-seronegative. CDR3 DNA: TGTGCCAGCAGTGAATTAGGCAGCGTCCTTTATGGCTACACCTTC. Residues: CASSELGSVLYGYTF.